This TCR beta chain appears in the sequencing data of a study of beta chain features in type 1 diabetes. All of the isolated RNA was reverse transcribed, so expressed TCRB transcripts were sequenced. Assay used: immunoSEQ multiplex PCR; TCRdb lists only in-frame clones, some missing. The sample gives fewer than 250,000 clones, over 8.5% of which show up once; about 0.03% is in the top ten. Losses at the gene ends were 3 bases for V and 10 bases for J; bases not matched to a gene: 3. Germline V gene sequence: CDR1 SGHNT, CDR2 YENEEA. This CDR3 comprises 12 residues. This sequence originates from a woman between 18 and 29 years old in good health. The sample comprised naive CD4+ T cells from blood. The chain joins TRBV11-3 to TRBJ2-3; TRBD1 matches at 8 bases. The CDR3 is CASSFDRGAQYF. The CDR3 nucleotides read TGTGCCAGCAGCTTTGACAGGGGTGCGCAGTATTTT.